Detailed here is one T cell receptor (beta chain). Authors' data handling: Cell counts per sample came from amplifying reference gene primers. Libraries were prepared by immunoSEQ multiplex PCR; TCRdb keeps only in-frame clonotypes and omits some of them. The DNA was the basis for D and trimming; V, J and clone size are from that table. The data show approximately 270,000 clones, about 86% seen once. This specimen belongs to a study of blood T cell repertoires in COVID-19. Study-wide background: Acute-phase and convalescent COVID-19 samples originated in the United States, Italy and Spain. The analysed material was cDNA or gDNA that came from T cells, B-cell-depleted T cells, or PBMCs.

The CDR3 covers 11 residues. Trimming took off 6 bases at V and 7 bases at J, with 9 bases between the two ends. Looked up from germline, CDR1 is MGHDK and CDR2 is SYGVNS. The specimen sequenced was peripheral blood. This clonotype originated in an older man with acute or convalescent COVID-19. The chain uses TRBV25-1 and TRBJ2-5, with D tentatively TRBD1 (7 bases). The CDR3 nucleotides read TGTGCCAGCAGCCAGGGGGGGACCCAGTACTTC. Its translation: CASSQGGTQYF.